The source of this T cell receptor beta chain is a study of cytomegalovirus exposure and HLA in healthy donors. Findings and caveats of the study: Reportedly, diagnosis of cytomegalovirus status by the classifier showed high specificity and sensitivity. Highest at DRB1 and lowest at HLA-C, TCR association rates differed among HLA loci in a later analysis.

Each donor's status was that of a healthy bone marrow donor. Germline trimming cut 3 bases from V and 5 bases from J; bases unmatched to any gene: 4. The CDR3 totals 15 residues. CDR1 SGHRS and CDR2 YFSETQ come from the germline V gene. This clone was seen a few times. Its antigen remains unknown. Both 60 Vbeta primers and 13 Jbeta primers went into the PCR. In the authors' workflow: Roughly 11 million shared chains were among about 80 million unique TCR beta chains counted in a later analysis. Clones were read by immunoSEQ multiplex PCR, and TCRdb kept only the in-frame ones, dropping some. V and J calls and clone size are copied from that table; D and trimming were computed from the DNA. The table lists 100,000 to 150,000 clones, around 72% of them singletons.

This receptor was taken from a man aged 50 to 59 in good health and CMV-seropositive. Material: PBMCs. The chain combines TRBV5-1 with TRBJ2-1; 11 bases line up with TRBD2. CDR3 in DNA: TGCGCCAGCAGCTCGGGACTAGCGGCAAACAATGAGCAGTTCTTC. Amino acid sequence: CASSSGLAANNEQFF.